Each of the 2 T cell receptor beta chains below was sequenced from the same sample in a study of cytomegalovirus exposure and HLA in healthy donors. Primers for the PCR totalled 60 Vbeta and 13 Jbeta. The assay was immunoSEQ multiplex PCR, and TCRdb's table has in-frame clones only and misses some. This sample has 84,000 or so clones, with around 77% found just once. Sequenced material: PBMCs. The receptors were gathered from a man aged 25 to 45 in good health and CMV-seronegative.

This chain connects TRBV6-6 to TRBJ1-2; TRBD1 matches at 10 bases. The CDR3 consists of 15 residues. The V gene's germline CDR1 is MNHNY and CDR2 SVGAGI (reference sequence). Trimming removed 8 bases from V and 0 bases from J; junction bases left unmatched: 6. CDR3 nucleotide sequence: TGTGCCAGCGTCGGACAGGGGGAAACTAACTATGGCTACACCTTC. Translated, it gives CASVGQGETNYGYTF.

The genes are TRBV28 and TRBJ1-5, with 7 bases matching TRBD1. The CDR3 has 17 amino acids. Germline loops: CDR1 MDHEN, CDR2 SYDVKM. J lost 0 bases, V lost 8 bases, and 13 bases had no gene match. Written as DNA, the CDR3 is TGTGCCAGCCGCCCGGGGACAGCTCTATATAGCAATCAGCCCCAGCATTTT. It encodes CASRPGTALYSNQPQHF. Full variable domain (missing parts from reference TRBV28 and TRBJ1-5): DVKVTQSSRYLVKRTGEKVFLECVQDMDHENMFWYRQDPGLGLRLIYFSYDVKMKEKGDIPEGYSVSREKKERFSLILESASTNQTSMYLCASRPGTALYSNQPQHFGDGTRLSIL.